This T cell receptor beta chain emerged from a study of cytomegalovirus exposure and HLA in healthy donors. Findings and limits, study-wide: A subsequent analysis found that TCR clusters from the first cohort also tended to co-occur in the 130 or so validation repertoires, with approximately 95% of cluster scores above 0. 150 or so TCR beta chains were listed as cytomegalovirus-associated.

Profiling relied on immunoSEQ multiplex PCR, and the TCRdb table lists in-frame clones only, not all of them. The profile shows 120,000 or so clones, over 85% of them singletons. This CDR3 spans 15 amino acids. Germline loops: CDR1 GTSNPN, CDR2 SVGIG (reference sequence). V shed 2 bases and J 1 base; nucleotides not matched to a gene: 5. A word on this clone: Its specificity is unknown.

This clonotype was obtained from a young woman in good health and CMV-seronegative. Sequencing input: PBMCs. The gene calls are TRBV30 and TRBJ1-1; 9 bases match TRBD1. The CDR3, as DNA: TGTGCCTGGAGTCGAAGGACAGGGGCGAACACTGAAGCTTTCTTT. Translating gives CAWSRRTGANTEAFF.